This T cell receptor beta chain was identified in a study of STAT5B mutations in CD4+ large granular lymphocyte leukemia. Study-level points and caveats: No patients shared main leukemic clonotypes, though 25% to 30% appeared at low frequency elsewhere.

A note on this clone: Antigen unknown.

The CDR3 has 15 amino acids. From germline, CDR1 is SNHLY and CDR2 FYNNEI. The J segment lost 2 bases and the V segment lost 6 bases, leaving 8 bases of the junction unmatched. Profiled with immunoSEQ multiplex PCR; TCRdb holds only in-frame clones, not every one. The sample carries roughly 41,000 clones, around 80% recorded once. The sample taken for sequencing was CD4+ T cells from blood buffy coats. The TCR sequence derives from a human donor in good health. This chain uses TRBV2 with TRBJ2-5; 8 nucleotides match TRBD2. The CDR3 region has the DNA TGTGCCAGCAGGCGACGACTAGCGCCACAAGAGACCCAGTACTTC. Translating gives CASRRRLAPQETQYF.